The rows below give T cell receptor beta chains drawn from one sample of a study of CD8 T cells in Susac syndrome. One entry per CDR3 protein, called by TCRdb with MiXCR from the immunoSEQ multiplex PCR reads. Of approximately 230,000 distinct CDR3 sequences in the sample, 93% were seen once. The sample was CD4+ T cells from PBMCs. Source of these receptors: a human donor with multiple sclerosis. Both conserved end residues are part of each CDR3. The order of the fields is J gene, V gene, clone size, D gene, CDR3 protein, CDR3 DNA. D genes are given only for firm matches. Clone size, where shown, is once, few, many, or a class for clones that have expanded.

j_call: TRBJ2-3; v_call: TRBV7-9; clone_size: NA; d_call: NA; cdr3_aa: CASSLDGASTDTQYF; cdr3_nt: TGTGCCAGCAGCTTAGACGGTGCTAGCACAGATACGCAGTATTTT
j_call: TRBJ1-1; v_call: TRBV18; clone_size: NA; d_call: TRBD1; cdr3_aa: CASSPWTGAEAFF; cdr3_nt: TGTGCCAGCTCACCCTGGACAGGGGCTGAAGCTTTCTTT
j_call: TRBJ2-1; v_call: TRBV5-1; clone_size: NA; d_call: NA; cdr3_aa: CASSLALGNNEQFF; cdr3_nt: TGCGCCAGCAGCTTGGCGCTGGGGAACAATGAGCAGTTCTTC
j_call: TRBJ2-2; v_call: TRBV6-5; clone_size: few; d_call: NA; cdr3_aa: CASSRDTNTGELFF; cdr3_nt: TGTGCCAGCAGTCGCGACACGAACACCGGGGAGCTGTTTTTT
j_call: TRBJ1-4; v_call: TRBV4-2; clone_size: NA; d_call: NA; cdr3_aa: CASSPPGQPEKLFF; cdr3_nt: TGTGCCAGCAGCCCGCCGGGACAACCGGAAAAACTGTTTTTT
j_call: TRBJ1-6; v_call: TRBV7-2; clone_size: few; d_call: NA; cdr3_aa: CASSLADSFSSYNSPLHF; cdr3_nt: TGTGCCAGCAGCTTAGCGGACAGCTTCAGCTCCTATAATTCACCCCTCCACTTT
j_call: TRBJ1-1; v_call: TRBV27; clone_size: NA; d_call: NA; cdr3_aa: CASSSSGVLHTEAFF; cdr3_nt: TGTGCCAGCAGTTCCTCAGGGGTATTGCACACTGAAGCTTTCTTT
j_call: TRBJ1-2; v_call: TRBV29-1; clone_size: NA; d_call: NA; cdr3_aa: CSVEGGARNYGYTF; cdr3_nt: TGCAGCGTTGAAGGGGGGGCCAGGAACTATGGCTACACCTTC
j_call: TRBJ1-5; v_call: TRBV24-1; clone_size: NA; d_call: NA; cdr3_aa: CATSDRKQGYNQPQHF; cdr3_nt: TGTGCCACCAGTGATAGGAAGCAGGGTTATAATCAGCCCCAGCATTTT
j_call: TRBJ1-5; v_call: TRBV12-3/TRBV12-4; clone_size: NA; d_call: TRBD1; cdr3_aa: CASSQQGNQPQHF; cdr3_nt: TGTGCCAGCAGTCAACAGGGGAATCAGCCCCAGCATTTT
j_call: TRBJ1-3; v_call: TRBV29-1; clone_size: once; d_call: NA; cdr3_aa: CSVSLRGTGNTIYF; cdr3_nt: TGCAGCGTTTCCCTGAGGGGGACTGGAAACACCATATATTTT
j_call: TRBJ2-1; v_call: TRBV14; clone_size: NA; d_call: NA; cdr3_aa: CASSQTRWEQFF; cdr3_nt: TGTGCCAGCAGCCAAACCCGGTGGGAGCAGTTCTTC
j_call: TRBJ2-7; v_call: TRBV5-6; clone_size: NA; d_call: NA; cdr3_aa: CASSMSGTTSEQYF; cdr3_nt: TGTGCCAGCAGCATGTCCGGAACGACTAGCGAGCAGTACTTC
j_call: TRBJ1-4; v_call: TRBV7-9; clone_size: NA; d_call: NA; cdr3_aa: CASSLNKGEEKLFF; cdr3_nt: TGTGCCAGCAGCCTAAACAAAGGGGAGGAAAAACTGTTTTTT
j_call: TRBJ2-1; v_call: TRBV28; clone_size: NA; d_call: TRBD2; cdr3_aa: CASRTASGGARFF; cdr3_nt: TGTGCCAGTCGTACAGCTAGCGGGGGGGCACGGTTCTTC
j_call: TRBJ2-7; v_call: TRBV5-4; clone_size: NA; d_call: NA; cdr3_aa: CASSLDWDAKGEQYF; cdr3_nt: TGTGCCAGCAGCTTGGACTGGGACGCCAAGGGGGAGCAGTACTTC
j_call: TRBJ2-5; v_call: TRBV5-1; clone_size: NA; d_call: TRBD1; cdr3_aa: CASSLPDRGETQYF; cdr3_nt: TGCGCCAGCAGCCTCCCGGACAGGGGAGAGACCCAGTACTTC
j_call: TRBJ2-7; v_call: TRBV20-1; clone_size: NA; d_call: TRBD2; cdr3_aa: CSAGRTSGGAYEQYF; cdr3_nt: TGCAGTGCTGGGAGGACTAGCGGGGGGGCATACGAGCAGTACTTC
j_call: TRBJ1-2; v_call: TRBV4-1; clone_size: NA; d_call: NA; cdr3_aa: CASSQDQPGLGYTF; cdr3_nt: TGCGCCAGCAGCCAAGACCAGCCAGGGCTCGGCTACACCTTC
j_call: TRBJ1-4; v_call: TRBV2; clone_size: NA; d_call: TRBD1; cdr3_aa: CASSFRDRERKLFF; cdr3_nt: TGTGCCAGCAGTTTCCGGGACAGGGAGCGAAAACTGTTTTTT
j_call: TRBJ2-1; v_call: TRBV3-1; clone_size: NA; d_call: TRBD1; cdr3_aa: CASLDGTGNWEQFF; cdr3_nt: TGTGCTTCCCTAGATGGGACAGGGAACTGGGAGCAGTTCTTC
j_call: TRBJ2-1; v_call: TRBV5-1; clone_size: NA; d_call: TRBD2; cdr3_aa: CATALAGGNEQFF; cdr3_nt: TGCGCCACCGCACTAGCGGGAGGCAATGAGCAGTTCTTC
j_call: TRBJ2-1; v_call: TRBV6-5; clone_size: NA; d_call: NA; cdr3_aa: CASRSRDLSYNEQFF; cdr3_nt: TGTGCCAGCAGGTCCCGGGACTTATCCTACAATGAGCAGTTCTTC
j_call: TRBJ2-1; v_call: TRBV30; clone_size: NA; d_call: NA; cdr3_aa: CAWSSRNEQFF; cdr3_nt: TGTGCCTGGAGTAGTCGGAATGAGCAGTTCTTC
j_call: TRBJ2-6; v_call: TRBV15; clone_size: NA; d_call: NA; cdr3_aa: CATSSGLNGANVLTF; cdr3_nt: TGTGCCACCAGCTCAGGGTTGAACGGGGCCAACGTCCTGACTTTC
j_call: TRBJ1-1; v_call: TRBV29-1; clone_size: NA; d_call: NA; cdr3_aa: CSGTQGQDTEAFF; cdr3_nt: TGCAGCGGAACCCAGGGGCAAGACACTGAAGCTTTCTTT
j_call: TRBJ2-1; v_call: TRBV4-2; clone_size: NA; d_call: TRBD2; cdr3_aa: CASSQVTGGRSSYNEQFF; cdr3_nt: TGTGCCAGCAGCCAAGTCACGGGAGGTAGGTCATCCTACAATGAGCAGTTCTTC